This note documents a single T cell receptor (beta chain) sequence. Its target is unknown. This sample was included in a study of vaccination effects on CD4 cells after COVID-19. TCRdb keeps only in-frame clones here, not all; method: immunoSEQ multiplex PCR. Of around 59,000 clones listed, roughly 78% are singletons. Expansion with viral peptide pools was applied to antigen-specific CD4+ T cells by the ViraFEST assay prior to sequencing. It was after roughly 11 days of culture that CD4+ T cells were isolated. It was two doses of either the BNT162b2 or mRNA-1273 vaccine that participants received. Nucleocapsid antibody tests were negative, and the vaccine recipients had no prior SARS-CoV-2 infection. Study-level findings and limits: Healthy vaccine recipients' vaccine-induced clones were almost all SARS-CoV-2 mono-reactive.

V was clipped by 0 bases and J by 5 bases, with 20 bases between them. The CDR3 extends over 17 amino acids. Germline-derived CDR1 and CDR2 are SGHRS and YFSETQ. This receptor was identified in a human donor who received a COVID-19 vaccine. Sequencing used CD4+ T cells from PBMCs cultured with HCoV-OC43 spike peptides, obtained after COVID-19 vaccination. The subset denotes: HCoV-OC43 spike overlapping peptide pool stimulation. The rearrangement links TRBV5-1 to TRBJ2-5; a weak D match, TRBD1 (5 bases). In DNA form, the CDR3 reads TGCGCCAGCAGCTTGGGGGTCAGGGTCGGTTCGGGTGAGACCCAGTACTTC. It codes for CASSLGVRVGSGETQYF.